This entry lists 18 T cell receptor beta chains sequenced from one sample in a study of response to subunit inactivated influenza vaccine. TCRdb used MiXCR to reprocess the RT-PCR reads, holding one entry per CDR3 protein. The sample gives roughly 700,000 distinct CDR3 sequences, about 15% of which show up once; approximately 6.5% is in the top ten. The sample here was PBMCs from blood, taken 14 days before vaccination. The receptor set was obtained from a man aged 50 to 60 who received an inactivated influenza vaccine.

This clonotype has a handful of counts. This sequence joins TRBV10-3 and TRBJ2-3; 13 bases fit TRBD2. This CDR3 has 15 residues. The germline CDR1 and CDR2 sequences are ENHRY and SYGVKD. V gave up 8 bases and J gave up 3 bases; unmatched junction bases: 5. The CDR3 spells CAIGGTSGKTDTQYF. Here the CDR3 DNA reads TGTGCCATCGGGGGGACTAGCGGGAAGACAGATACGCAGTATTTT.

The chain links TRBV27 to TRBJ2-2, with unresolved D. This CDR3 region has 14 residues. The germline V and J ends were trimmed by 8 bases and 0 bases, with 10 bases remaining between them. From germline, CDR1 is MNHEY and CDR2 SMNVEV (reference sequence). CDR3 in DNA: TGTGCCAGCCGTACCGAAACGAACACCGGGGAGCTGTTTTTT. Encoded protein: CASRTETNTGELFF.

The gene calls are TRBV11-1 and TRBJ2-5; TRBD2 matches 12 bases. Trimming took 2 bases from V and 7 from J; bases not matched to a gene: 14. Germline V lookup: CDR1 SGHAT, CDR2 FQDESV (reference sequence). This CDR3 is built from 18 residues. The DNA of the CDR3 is TGTGCCAGCAGCTTACAGGCTAGCGGGAGGGATACTGAATGGACCCAGTACTTC. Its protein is CASSLQASGRDTEWTQYF. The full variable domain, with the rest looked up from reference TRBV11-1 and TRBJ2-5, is EAEVAQSPRYKITEKSQAVAFWCDPISGHATLYWYRQILGQGPELLVQFQDESVVDDSQLPKDRFSAERLKGVDSTLKIQPAELGDSAMYLCASSLQASGRDTEWTQYFGPGTRLLVL.

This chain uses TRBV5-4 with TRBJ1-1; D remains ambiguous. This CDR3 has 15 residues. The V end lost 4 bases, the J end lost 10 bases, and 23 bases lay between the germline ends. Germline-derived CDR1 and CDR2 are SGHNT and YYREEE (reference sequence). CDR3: CASSLGTNTEGPAFF. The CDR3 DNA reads TGTGCCAGCAGCCTAGGAACCAACACGGAGGGCCCAGCTTTCTTT.

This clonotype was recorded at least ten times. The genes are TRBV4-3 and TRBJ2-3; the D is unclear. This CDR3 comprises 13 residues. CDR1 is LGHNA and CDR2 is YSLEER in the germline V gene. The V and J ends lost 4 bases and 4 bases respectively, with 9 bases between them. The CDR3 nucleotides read TGCGCCAGCAGCCCCTCTCCACCAGATACGCAGTATTTT. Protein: CASSPSPPDTQYF.

The chain's CDR3 is CASSLVSGRSRDTQYF. The DNA for the CDR3 is TGTGCCAGCAGCTTAGTTAGCGGGCGGAGTCGAGATACGCAGTATTTT. The rearrangement links TRBV7-9 to TRBJ2-3, with TRBD2 identical over 7 bases. The J segment lost 5 bases and the V segment lost 1 base, leaving 9 bases of the junction unmatched. The germline gives CDR1 SEHNR, CDR2 FQNEAQ (reference sequence). The length of the CDR3 is 16 residues.

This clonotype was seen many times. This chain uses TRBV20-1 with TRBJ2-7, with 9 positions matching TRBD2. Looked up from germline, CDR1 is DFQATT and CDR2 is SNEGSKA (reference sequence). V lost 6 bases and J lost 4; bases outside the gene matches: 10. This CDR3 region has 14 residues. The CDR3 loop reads CSALPSGKVYEQYF. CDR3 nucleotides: TGCAGTGCCCTCCCTAGCGGGAAAGTGTACGAGCAGTACTTC.

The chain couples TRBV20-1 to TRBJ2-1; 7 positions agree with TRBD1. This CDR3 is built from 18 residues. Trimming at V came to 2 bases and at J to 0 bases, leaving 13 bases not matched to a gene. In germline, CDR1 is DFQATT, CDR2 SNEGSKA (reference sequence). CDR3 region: CSARPGPPGDSSYNEQFF. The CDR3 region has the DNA TGCAGTGCTAGACCGGGCCCCCCTGGGGACAGCTCCTACAATGAGCAGTTCTTC.

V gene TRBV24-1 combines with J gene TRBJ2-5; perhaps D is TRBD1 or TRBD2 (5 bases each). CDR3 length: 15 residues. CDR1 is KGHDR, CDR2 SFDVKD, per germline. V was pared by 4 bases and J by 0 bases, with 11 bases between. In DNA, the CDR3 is TGTGCCACCAGTGACCCAGGGAGAGACCAAGAGACCCAGTACTTC. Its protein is CATSDPGRDQETQYF.

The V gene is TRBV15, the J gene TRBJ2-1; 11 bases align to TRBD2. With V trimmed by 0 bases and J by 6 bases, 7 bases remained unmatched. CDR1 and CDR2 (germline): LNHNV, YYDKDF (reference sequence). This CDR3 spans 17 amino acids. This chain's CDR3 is CATSRDQRLAGFNEQFF. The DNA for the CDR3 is TGTGCCACCAGCAGAGATCAGAGACTAGCGGGATTCAATGAGCAGTTCTTC.

Here the CDR3 DNA reads TGCAGTGCTAGGGTTCCGGGATATAATTCACCCCTCCACTTT. This encodes CSARVPGYNSPLHF. The chain carries TRBV20-1 and TRBJ1-6; the D is unclear. Germline loops: CDR1 DFQATT, CDR2 SNEGSKA (reference sequence). V was trimmed by 3 bases and J by 4 bases, leaving 10 bases between them. The CDR3 is 14 residues long.

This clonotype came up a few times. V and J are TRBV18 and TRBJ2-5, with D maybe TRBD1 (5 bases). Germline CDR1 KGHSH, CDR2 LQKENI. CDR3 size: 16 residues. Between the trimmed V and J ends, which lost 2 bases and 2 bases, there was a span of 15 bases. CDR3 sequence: CASSPLGGRAQETQYF. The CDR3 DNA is TGTGCCAGCTCACCATTGGGCGGCAGGGCACAAGAGACCCAGTACTTC.

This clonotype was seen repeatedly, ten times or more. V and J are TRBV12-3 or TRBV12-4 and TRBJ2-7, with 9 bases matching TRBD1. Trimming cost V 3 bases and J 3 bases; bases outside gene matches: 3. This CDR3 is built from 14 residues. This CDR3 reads CASSFRTGDYEQYF. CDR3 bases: TGTGCCAGCAGTTTCAGGACAGGGGACTACGAGCAGTACTTC.

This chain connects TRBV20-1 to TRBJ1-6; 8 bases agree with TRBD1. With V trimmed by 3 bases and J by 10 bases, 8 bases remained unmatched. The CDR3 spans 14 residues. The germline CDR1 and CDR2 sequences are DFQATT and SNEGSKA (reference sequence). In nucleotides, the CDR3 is TGCAGTGCTAGTCCCGGGACAGGATCCTCACCCCTCCACTTT. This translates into CSASPGTGSSPLHF.

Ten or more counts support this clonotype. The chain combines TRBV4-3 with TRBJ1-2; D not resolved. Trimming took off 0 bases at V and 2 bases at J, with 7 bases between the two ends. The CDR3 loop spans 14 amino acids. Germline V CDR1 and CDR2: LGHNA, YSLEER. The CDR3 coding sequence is TGCGCCAGCAGCCAAGAGGCTGCGAACTATGGCTACACCTTC. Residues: CASSQEAANYGYTF.

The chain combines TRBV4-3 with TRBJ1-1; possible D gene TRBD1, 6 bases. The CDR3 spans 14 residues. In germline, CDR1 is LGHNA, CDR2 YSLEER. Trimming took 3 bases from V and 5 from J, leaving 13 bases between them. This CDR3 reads CASSHTGFWTEAFF. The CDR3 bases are TGCGCCAGCAGCCATACAGGGTTTTGGACTGAAGCTTTCTTT.

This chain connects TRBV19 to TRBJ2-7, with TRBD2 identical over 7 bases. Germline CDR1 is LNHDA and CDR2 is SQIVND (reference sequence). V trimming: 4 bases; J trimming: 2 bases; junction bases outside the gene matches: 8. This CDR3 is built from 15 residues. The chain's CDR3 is CASSTSAGLAYEQYF. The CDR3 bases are TGTGCCAGTAGTACATCCGCCGGACTAGCCTACGAGCAGTACTTC.

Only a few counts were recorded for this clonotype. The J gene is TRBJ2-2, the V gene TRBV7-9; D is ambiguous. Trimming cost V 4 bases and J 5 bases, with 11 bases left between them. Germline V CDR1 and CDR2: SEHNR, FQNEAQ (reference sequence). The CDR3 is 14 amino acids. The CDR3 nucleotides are TGTGCCAGCAGCTCTATAGAACGGACCGGGGAGCTGTTTTTT. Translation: CASSSIERTGELFF.